This T cell receptor (beta chain) was identified during a study of neurological immune-mediated disorders. Overall study findings and caveats: Phylogenetically, 18 of 34 multiple sclerosis patients' repertoires fell into one related-CDR3 cluster, a possible signature. Expanded clones shared no identical CDR3 amino acid sequences across subjects, which suggested private TCR-beta repertoires in all groups.

This clonotype appeared many times. Its matching antigen is unknown. From the 5' RACE reads, TCRdb called clonotypes with MiXCR, one entry per CDR3 protein. Found here are 40,000 to 50,000 distinct CDR3 sequences, 2.5% of them singletons; the top ten hold 10% to 15%. Unsorted libraries were prepared from 2 million PBMCs that had been stored at -80 C. The junction had 7 bases not matched to a gene; V was cut back by 0 bases and J by 6 bases. Germline V gives CDR1 SGDLS, CDR2 YYNGEE. The CDR3 contains 16 residues. This rearrangement joins TRBV9 to TRBJ2-2; 8 nucleotides agree with TRBD2. The TCR originated in a man aged 25-45 years with multiple sclerosis. Input material: PBMCs. The CDR3 reads CASSVGGGRFAGELFF. CDR3 bases: TGTGCCAGCAGCGTAGGCGGCGGGAGGTTCGCCGGGGAGCTGTTTTTT.